This T cell receptor beta chain emerged from a study of blood T cell repertoires in COVID-19. V lost 3 bases, J lost 7 bases, and 6 bases stayed unmatched. This CDR3 is 14 amino acids long. Germline CDR1 is SGHRS and CDR2 is YFSETQ. Sequenced by immunoSEQ multiplex PCR; TCRdb stores in-frame clones only, minus some. Among approximately 500,000 clones listed, 80% to 90% were seen once. The rearrangement joins TRBV5-1 to TRBJ1-5, with TRBD1 matching 8 bases. Sequencing used peripheral blood. The sequence was collected from a human donor in a cohort sampled during active COVID-19. The CDR3 region is CASSSTGGGQPQHF. The CDR3 DNA follows: TGCGCCAGCAGCTCAACAGGGGGAGGGCAGCCCCAGCATTTT.